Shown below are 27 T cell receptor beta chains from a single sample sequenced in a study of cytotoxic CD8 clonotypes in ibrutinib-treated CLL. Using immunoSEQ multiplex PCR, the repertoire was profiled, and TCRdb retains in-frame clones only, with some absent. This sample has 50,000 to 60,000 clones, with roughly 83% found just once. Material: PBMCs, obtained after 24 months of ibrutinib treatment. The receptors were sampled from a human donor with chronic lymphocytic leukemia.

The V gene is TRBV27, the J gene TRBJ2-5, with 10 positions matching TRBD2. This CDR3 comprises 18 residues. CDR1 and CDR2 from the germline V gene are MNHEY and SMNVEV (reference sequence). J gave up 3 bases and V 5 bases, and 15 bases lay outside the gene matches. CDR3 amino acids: CASSKSFLAGAGEETQYF. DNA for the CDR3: TGTGCCAGCAGTAAAAGCTTCCTAGCGGGAGCGGGGGAAGAGACCCAGTACTTC.

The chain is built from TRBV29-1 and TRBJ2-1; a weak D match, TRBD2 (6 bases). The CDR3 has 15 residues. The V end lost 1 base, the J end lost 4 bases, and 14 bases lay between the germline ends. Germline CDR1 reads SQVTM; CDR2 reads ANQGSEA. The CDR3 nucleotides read TGCAGCGTTGAAGGCGGGGACGTCGGATACAATGAGCAGTTCTTC. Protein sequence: CSVEGGDVGYNEQFF.

This chain's CDR3 is CAISESNSGGTSPETQYF. The CDR3 DNA reads TGTGCCATCAGTGAGTCGAACTCGGGCGGGACTTCACCGGAGACCCAGTACTTC. V is TRBV10-3 and J is TRBJ2-5, with D tentatively TRBD2 (6 bases). This CDR3 has 18 amino acids. Germline CDR1 is ENHRY and CDR2 is SYGVKD. V was cut by 0 bases and J by 5 bases, with 22 bases left in between.

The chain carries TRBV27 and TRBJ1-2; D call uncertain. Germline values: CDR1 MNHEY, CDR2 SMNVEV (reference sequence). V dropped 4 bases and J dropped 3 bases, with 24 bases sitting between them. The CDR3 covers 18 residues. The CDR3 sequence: CASSSLKLSRENYYGYTF. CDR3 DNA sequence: TGTGCCAGCAGTTCCCTGAAACTCTCCCGGGAGAACTACTATGGCTACACCTTC.

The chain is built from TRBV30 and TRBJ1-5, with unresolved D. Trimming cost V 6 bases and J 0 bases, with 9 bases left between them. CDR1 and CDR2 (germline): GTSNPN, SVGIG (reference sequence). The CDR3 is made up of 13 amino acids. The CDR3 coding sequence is TGTGCCTGCCAAAGGGATAGCAATCAGCCCCAGCATTTT. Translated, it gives CACQRDSNQPQHF.

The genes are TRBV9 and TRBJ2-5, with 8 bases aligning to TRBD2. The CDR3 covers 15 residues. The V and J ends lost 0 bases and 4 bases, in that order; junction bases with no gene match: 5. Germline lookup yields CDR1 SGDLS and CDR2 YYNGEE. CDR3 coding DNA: TGTGCCAGCAGCGTAGGGACTAGCACGCGAGAGACCCAGTACTTC. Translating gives CASSVGTSTRETQYF.

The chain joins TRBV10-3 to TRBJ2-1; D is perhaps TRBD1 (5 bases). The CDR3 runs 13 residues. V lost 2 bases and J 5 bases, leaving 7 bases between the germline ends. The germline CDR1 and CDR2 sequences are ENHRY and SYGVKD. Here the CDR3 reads CAISEDRNNEQFF. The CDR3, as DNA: TGTGCCATCAGTGAGGACAGAAACAATGAGCAGTTCTTC.

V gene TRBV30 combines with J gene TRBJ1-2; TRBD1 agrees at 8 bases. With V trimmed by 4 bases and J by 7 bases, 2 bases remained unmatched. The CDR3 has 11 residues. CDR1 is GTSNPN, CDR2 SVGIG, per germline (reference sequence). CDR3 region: CAWTGGFGYTF. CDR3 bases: TGTGCCTGGACAGGGGGCTTTGGCTACACCTTC.

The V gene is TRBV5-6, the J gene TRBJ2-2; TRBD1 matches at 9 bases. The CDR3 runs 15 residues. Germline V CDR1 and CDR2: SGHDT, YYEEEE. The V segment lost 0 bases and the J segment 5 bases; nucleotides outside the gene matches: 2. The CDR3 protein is CASSLVGQGTGELFF. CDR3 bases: TGTGCCAGCAGCTTGGTAGGACAGGGGACCGGGGAGCTGTTTTTT.

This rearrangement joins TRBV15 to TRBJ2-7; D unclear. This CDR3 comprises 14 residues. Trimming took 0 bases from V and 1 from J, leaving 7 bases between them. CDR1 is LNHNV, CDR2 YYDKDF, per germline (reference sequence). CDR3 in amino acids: CATSRDKGSYEQYF. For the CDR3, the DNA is TGTGCCACCAGCAGAGATAAGGGATCCTACGAGCAGTACTTC.

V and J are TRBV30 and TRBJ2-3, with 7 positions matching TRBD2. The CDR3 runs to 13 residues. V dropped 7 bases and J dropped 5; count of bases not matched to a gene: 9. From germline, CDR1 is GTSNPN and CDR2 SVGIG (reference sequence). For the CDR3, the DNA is TGTGCCTTATCCCGCGGGAGTAAAGATACGCAGTATTTT. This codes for CALSRGSKDTQYF.

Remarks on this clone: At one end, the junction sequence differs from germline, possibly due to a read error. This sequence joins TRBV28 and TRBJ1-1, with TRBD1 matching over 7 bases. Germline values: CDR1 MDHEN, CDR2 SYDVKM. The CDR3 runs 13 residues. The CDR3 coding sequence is TGTGCCAGCAGTTTATCCTTAGACAGGGTTCCCGCATTT. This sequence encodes CASSLSLDRVPAF.

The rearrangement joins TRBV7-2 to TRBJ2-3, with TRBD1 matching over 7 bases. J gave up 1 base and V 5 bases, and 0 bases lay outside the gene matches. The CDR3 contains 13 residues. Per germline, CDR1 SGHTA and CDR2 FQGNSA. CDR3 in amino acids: CASSTGGTDTQYF. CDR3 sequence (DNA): TGTGCCAGCAGCACAGGGGGCACAGATACGCAGTATTTT.

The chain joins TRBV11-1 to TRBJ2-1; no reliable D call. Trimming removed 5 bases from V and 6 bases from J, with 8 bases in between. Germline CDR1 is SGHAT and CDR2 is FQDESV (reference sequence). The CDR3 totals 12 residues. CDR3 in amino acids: CASSVSSNEQFF. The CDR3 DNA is TGTGCCAGCAGCGTCAGTAGCAATGAGCAGTTCTTC.

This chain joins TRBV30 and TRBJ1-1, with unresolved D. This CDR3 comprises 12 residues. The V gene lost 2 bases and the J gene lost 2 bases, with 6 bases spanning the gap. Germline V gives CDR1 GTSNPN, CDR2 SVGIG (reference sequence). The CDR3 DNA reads TGTGCCTGGAGTTCTTCAAACACTGAAGCTTTCTTT. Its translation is CAWSSSNTEAFF.

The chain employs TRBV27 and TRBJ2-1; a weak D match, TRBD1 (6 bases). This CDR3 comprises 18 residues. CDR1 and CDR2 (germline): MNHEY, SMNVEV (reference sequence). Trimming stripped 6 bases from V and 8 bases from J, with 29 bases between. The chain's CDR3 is CASSPRGARRVVGDEQFF. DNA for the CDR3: TGTGCCAGCAGCCCCAGGGGTGCTAGAAGGGTAGTGGGTGATGAGCAGTTCTTC.

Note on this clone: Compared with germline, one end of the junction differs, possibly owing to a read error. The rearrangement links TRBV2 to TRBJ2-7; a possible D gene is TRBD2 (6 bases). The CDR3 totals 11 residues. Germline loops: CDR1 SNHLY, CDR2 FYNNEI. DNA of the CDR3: TGTGCCAGCAGCCTGGAGGGACGGGAGCACTTC. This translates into CASSLEGREHF.

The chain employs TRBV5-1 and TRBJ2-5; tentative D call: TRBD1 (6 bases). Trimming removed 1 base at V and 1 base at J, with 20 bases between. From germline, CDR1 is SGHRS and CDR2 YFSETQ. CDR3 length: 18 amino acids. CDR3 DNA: TGCGCCAGCAGCTTGTTACAGGGAGATTGGTCGGTCCAAGAGACCCAGTACTTC. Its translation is CASSLLQGDWSVQETQYF. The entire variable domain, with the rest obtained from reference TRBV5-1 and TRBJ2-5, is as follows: KAGVTQTPRYLIKTRGQQVTLSCSPISGHRSVSWYQQTPGQGLQFLFEYFSETQRNKGNFPGRFSGRQFSNSRSEMNVSTLELGDSALYLCASSLLQGDWSVQETQYFGPGTRLLVL.

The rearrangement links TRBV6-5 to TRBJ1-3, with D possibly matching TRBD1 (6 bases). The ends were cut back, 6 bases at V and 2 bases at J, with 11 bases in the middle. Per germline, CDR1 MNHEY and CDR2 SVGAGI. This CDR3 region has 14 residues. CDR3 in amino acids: CASRNRAAGNTIYF. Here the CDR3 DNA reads TGTGCCAGCAGGAACAGGGCGGCTGGAAACACCATATATTTT.

In DNA, the CDR3 is TGTGCCAGCAAAACAGGGAGCGGCGAGCAGTACTTC. This sequence encodes CASKTGSGEQYF. The chain is built from TRBV6-5 and TRBJ2-7, with D possibly TRBD1 on 6 matching bases. Trimming pared 7 bases from V and 6 bases from J, leaving 13 bases between. This CDR3 has 12 residues. The germline CDR1 and CDR2 sequences are MNHEY and SVGAGI.

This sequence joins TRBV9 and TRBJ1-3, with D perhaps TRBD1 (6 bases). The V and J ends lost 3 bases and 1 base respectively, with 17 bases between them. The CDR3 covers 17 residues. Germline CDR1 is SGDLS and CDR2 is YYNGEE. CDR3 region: CASSAWTRQASGNTIYF. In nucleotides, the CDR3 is TGTGCCAGCAGCGCTTGGACTCGACAGGCGTCTGGAAACACCATATATTTT.

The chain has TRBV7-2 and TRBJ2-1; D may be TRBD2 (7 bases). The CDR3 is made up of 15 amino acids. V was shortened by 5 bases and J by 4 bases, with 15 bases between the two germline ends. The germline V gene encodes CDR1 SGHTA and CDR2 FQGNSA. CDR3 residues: CASSERRGGYNEQFF. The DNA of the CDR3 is TGTGCCAGCAGCGAACGGAGGGGGGGGTACAATGAGCAGTTCTTC.

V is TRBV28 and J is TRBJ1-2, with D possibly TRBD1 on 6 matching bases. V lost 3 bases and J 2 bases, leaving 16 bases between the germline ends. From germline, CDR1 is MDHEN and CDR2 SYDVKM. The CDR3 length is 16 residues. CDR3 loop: CASSFQGPMINYGYTF. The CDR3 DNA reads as TGTGCCAGCAGTTTTCAGGGGCCAATGATAAACTATGGCTACACCTTC.

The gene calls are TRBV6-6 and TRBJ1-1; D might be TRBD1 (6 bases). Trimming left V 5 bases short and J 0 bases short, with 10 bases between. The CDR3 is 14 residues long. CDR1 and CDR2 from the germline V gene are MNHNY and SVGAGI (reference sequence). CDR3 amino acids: CASSRQDLNTEAFF. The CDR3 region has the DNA TGTGCCAGCAGTCGACAGGACTTGAACACTGAAGCTTTCTTT.

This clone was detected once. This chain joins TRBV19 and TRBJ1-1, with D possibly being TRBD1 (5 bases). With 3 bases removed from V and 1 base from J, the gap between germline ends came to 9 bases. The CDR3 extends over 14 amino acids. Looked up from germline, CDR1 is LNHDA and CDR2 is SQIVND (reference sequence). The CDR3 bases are TGTGCCAGTAGTATTGGGCAGGGGAACACTGAAGCTTTCTTT. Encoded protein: CASSIGQGNTEAFF.

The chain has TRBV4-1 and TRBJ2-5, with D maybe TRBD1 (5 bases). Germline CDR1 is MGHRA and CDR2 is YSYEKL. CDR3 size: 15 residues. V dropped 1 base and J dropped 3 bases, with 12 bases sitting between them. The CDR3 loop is CASSQGLREKETQYF. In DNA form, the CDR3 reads TGCGCCAGCAGCCAAGGCCTCAGGGAAAAAGAGACCCAGTACTTC.

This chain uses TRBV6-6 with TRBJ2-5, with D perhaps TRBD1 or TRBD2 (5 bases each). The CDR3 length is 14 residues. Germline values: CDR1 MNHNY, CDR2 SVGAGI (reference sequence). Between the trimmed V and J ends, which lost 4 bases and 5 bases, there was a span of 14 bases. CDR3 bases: TGTGCCAGCAGTTCCCTGTGGGGGTGGGAGACCCAGTACTTC. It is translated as CASSSLWGWETQYF.